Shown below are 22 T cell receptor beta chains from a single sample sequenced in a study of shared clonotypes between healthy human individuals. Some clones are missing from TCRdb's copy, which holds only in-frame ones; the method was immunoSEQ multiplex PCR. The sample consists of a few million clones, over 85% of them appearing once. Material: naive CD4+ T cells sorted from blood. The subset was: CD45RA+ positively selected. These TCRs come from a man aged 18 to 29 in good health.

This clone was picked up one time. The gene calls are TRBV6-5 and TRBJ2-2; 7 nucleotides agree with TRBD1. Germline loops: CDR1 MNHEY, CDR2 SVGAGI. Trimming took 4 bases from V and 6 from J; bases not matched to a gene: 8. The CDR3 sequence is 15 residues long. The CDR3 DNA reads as TGTGCCAGCAGTTCGCCTTCGACAGGGTCCGGGGAGCTGTTTTTT. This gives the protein CASSSPSTGSGELFF.

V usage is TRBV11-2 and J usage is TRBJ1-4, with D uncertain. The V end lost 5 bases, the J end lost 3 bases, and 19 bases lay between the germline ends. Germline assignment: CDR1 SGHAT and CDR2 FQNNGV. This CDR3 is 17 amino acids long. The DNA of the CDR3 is TGTGCCAGCAGCAGACGACCGGGAGGGATGCCTAATGAAAAACTGTTTTTT. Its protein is CASSRRPGGMPNEKLFF. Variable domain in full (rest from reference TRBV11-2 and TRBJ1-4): EAGVAQSPRYKIIEKRQSVAFWCNPISGHATLYWYQQILGQGPKLLIQFQNNGVVDDSQLPKDRFSAERLKGVDSTLKIQPAKLEDSAVYLCASSRRPGGMPNEKLFFGSGTQLSVL.

In DNA, the CDR3 is TGTGCCAGCAGCTTGTATGGGCACCTCCCCTACGAGCAGTACTTC. Amino acid sequence: CASSLYGHLPYEQYF. J is TRBJ2-7 and V is TRBV5-8; D is unclear. Germline lookup yields CDR1 SGHTS and CDR2 YDEGEE. Trimming removed 1 base at V and 2 bases at J, with 13 bases between. The CDR3 covers 15 residues. Full variable domain (remainder filled in from reference TRBV5-8 and TRBJ2-7): EAGVTQSPTHLIKTRGQQATLRCSPISGHTSVYWYQQALGLGLQFLLWYDEGEERNRGNFPPRFSGRQFPNYSSELNVNALELEDSALYLCASSLYGHLPYEQYFGPGTRLTVT.

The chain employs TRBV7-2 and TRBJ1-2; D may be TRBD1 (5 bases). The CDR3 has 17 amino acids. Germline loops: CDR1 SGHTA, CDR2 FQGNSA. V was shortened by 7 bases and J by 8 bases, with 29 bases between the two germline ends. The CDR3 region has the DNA TGTGCCAGCATCCCGGGGGTGGCAGGGTGGTCTATTCGCGGCTACACCTTC. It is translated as CASIPGVAGWSIRGYTF.

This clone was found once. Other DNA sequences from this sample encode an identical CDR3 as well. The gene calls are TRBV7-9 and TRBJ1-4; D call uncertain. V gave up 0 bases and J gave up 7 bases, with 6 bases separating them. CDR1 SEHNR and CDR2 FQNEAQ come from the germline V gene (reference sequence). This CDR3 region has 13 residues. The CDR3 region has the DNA TGTGCCAGCAGCTTAGCAGGGTCTGAAAAACTGTTTTTT. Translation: CASSLAGSEKLFF.

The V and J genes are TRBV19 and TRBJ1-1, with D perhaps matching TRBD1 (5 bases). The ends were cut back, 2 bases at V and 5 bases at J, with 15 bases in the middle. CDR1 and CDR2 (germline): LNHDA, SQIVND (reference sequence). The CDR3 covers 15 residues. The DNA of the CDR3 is TGTGCCAGTAGTATAACCCCAACAGGTAATACTGAAGCTTTCTTT. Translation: CASSITPTGNTEAFF.

CDR3 coding DNA: TGTGCCAGCAGTGACACCCCGGGACTAGCGGGACGGCAGTACTTC. Encoded protein: CASSDTPGLAGRQYF. This rearrangement joins TRBV2 to TRBJ2-5, with TRBD2 identical over 13 bases. The CDR3 totals 15 residues. Germline assignment: CDR1 SNHLY and CDR2 FYNNEI. V lost 3 bases, J lost 11 bases, and 9 bases stayed unmatched. The full variable domain, its missing parts supplied by reference TRBV2 and TRBJ2-5, is EPEVTQTPSHQVTQMGQEVILRCVPISNHLYFYWYRQILGQKVEFLVSFYNNEISEKSEIFDDQFSVERPDGSNFTLKIRSTKLEDSAMYFCASSDTPGLAGRQYFGPGTRLLVL.

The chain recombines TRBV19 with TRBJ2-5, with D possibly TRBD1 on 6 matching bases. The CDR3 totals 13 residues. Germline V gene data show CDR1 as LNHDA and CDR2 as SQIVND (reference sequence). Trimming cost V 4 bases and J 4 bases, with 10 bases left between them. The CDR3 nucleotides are TGTGCCAGTAGTAACAGGGTGCCAGAGACCCAGTACTTC. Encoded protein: CASSNRVPETQYF.

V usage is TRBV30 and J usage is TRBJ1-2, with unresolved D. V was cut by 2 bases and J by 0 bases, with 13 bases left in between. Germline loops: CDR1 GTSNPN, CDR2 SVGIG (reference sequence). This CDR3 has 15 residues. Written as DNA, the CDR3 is TGTGCCTGGAGTCCCGGTTGGACGCCTAACTATGGCTACACCTTC. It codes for CAWSPGWTPNYGYTF.

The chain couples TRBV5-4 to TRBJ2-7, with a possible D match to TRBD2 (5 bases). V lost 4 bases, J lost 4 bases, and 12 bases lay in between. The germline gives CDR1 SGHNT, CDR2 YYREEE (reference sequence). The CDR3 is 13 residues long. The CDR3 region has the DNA TGTGCCAGCAGCCCGGTAGGGAGTTACGAGCAGTACTTC. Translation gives CASSPVGSYEQYF.

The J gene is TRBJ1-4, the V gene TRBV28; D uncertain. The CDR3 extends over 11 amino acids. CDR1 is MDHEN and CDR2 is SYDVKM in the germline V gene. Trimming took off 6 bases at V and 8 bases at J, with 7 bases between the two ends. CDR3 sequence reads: CASSQTEKLFF. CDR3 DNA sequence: TGTGCCAGCAGCCAGACAGAAAAACTGTTTTTT.

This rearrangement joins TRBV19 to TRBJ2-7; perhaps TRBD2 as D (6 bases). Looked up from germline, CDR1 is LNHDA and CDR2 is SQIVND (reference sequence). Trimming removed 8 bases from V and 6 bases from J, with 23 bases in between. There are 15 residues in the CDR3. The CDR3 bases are TGTGCCAGTTCTTCCCCGGGACTCTACCCTGGCGAGCAGTACTTC. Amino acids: CASSSPGLYPGEQYF. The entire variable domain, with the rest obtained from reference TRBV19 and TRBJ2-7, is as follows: DGGITQSPKYLFRKEGQNVTLSCEQNLNHDAMYWYRQDPGQGLRLIYYSQIVNDFQKGDIAEGYSVSREKKESFPLTVTSAQKNPTAFYLCASSSPGLYPGEQYFGPGTRLTVT.

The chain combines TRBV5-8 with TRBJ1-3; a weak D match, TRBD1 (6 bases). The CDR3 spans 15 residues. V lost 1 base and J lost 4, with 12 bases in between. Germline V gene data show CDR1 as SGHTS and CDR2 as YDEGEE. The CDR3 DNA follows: TGTGCCAGCAGCTTGCGTCGGGGGGCCGGAAACACCATATATTTT. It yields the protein CASSLRRGAGNTIYF.

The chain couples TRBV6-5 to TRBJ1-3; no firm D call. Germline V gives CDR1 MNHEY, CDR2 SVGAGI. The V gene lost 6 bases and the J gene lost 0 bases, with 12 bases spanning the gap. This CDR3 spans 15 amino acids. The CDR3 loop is CASSRRGSSGNTIYF. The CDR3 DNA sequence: TGTGCCAGCAGCCGACGAGGCAGCTCTGGAAACACCATATATTTT.

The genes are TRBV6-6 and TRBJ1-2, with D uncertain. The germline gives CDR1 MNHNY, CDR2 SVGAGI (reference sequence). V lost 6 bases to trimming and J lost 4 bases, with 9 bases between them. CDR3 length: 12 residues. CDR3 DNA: TGTGCCAGCAGGGTAGGGCTCTATGGCTACACCTTC. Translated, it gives CASRVGLYGYTF.

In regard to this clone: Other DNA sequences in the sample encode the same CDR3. CDR3 coding DNA: TGCGCCAGCAGCCTCGGCCCGGACACTGAAGCTTTCTTT. Its protein product is CASSLGPDTEAFF. V gene TRBV5-1 combines with J gene TRBJ1-1; D call uncertain. The CDR3 totals 13 residues. V dropped 4 bases and J dropped 3 bases, with 10 bases sitting between them. From germline, CDR1 is SGHRS and CDR2 YFSETQ.

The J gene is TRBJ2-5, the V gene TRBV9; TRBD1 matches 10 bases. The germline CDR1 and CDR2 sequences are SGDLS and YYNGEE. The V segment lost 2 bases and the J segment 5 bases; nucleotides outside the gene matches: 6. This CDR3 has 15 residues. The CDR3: CASSVRQGAWETQYF. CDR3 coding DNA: TGTGCCAGCAGCGTTAGACAGGGGGCATGGGAGACCCAGTACTTC.

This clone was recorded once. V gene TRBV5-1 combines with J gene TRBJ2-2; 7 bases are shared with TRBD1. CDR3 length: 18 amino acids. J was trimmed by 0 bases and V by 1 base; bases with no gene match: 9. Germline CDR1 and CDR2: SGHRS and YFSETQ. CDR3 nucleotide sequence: TGCGCCAGCAGCTTGCGTGGGACAGTTGACACGAACACCGGGGAGCTGTTTTTT. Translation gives CASSLRGTVDTNTGELFF.

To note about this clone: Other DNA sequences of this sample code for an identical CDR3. The CDR3 DNA reads TGTGCCAGCAGCTTAGCTGGCAATGAGCAGTTCTTC. This sequence encodes CASSLAGNEQFF. The chain combines TRBV5-6 with TRBJ2-1; D unclear. V was clipped by 2 bases and J by 6 bases, with 6 bases between them. The CDR3 is made up of 12 amino acids. Germline V gives CDR1 SGHDT, CDR2 YYEEEE. The full variable domain, with the rest looked up from reference TRBV5-6 and TRBJ2-1, is DAGVTQSPTHLIKTRGQQVTLRCSPKSGHDTVSWYQQALGQGPQFIFQYYEEEERQRGNFPDRFSGHQFPNYSSELNVNALLLGDSALYLCASSLAGNEQFFGPGTRLTVL.

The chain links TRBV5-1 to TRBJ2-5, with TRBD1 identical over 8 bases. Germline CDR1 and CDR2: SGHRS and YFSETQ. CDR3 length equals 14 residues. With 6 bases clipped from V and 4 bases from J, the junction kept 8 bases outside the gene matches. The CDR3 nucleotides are TGCGCCAGCACCCGGACAGGGATGGGAGAGACCCAGTACTTC. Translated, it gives CASTRTGMGETQYF.

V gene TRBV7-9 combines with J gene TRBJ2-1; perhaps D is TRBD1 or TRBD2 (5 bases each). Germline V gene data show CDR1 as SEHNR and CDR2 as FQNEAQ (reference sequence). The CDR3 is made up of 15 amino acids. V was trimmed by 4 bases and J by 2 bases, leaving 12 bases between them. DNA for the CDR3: TGTGCCAGCAGCTCCGGGACCGGTCCCTACAATGAGCAGTTCTTC. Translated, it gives CASSSGTGPYNEQFF.

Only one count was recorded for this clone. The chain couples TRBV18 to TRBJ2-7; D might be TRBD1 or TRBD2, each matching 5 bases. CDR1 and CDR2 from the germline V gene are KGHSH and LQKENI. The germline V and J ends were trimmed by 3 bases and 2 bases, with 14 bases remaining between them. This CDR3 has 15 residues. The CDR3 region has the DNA TGTGCCAGCTCACCCCCGGGACCGAGGACCTACGAGCAGTACTTC. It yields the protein CASSPPGPRTYEQYF.